This T cell receptor (beta chain) was sequenced in a study of shared clonotypes between healthy human individuals. Between the trimmed V and J ends, which lost 1 base and 0 bases, there was a span of 7 bases. The length of the CDR3 is 15 residues. CDR1 is MNHEY, CDR2 SVGAGI, per germline. The protocol was immunoSEQ multiplex PCR, while the TCRdb copy is restricted to in-frame clones and leaves out a portion. The table records over 1.4 million clones, approximately 97% of them present only once. Material: naive CD4+ T cells sorted from blood. Subset defined: CD45RA+ positively selected. The rearrangement uses TRBV6-5 and TRBJ2-1; no definite D call. This sequence was found in a man aged 25 to 40 in good health. For the CDR3, the DNA is TGTGCCAGCAGTTACTGGGTGAGCTCCTACAATGAGCAGTTCTTC. As protein: CASSYWVSSYNEQFF.